The clone carrying this TCR beta chain was observed a few times. Its target is unknown. These data originate in a study of T cell repertoires in cytomegalovirus infection. TCRdb re-derived calls from the reads in MiXCR, one entry per CDR3 protein. This sample has about 480,000 distinct CDR3 sequences, with roughly a third found just once. J gave up 9 bases and V 8 bases, and 11 bases lay outside the gene matches. The V gene's germline CDR1 is LNHDA and CDR2 SQIVND (reference sequence). This CDR3 contains 14 residues. This TCR was sampled from a human donor in good health (CMV status not recorded). Some clones in this sample may be carry-over from other donors' samples. This specimen was cultured PBMCs, taken from culture after CMV antigen stimulation. This rearrangement joins TRBV19 to TRBJ2-1; TRBD2 matches at 9 bases. The CDR3 nucleotides read TGTGCCAGTTCAAAGACTAGCGGCCAAGTTGAGCAGTTCTTC. Translated, it gives CASSKTSGQVEQFF.